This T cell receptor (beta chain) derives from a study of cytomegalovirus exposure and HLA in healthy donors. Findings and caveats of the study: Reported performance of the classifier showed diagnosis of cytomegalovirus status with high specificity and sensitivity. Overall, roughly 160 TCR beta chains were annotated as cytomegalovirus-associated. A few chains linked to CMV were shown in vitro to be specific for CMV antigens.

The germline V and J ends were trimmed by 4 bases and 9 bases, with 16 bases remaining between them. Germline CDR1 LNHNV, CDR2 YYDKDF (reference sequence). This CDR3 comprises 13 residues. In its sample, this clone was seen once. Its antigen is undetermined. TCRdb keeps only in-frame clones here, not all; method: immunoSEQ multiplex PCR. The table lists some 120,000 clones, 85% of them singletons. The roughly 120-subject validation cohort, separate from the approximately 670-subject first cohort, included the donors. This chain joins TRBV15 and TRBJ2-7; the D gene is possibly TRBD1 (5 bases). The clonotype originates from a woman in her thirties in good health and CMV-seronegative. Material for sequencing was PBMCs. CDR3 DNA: TGTGCCACCAGCATTGGGGCGGCTAGGTGGCAGTACTTC. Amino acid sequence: CATSIGAARWQYF. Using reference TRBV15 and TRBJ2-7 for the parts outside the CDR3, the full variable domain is DAMVIQNPRYQVTQFGKPVTLSCSQTLNHNVMYWYQQKSSQAPKLLFHYYDKDFNNEADTPDNFQSRRPNTSFCFLDIRSPGLGDTAMYLCATSIGAARWQYFGPGTRLTVT.